The source of this T cell receptor (beta chain) is a study of shared clonotypes between healthy human individuals. As for the study in general: Each donor contributed plates that comprised three CD4 naive, three CD4 memory, two CD8 naive and one CD8 memory.

About this clone: Its antigen remains unknown.

Several immunoSEQ 96-well plates shared each subset's DNA, each plate a replicate. Only in-frame clones appear in the TCRdb table, and some are missing; sequencing was by immunoSEQ multiplex PCR. This table holds fewer than 700,000 clones, approximately 95% found once. The naive CD8 fraction comprised CD45RO-negative cells positively selected for CCR7 and excluded terminally differentiated effector memory CD45RA+ cells. CDR3 length: 17 residues. Per the germline V gene, CDR1 is SEHNR and CDR2 is FQNEAQ (reference sequence). V shed 5 bases and J shed 2 bases, with 22 bases lying between them. Study-level findings and limits: Several donors held 4.5% to 5% of naive CD4 clonotypes in common. Researchers sampled only blood; tissue repertoires likely differ.

The chain has TRBV7-9 and TRBJ2-7; D might be TRBD1 or TRBD2, each matching 6 bases. The source is a woman aged 30 to 39 in good health. Sequencing was done on a sample of naive CD8+ T cells sorted from blood. The DNA for the CDR3 is TGTGCCAGCAGCCCCAGGGGTAGCGGCGCCCTAACCTACGAGCAGTACTTC. This gives the protein CASSPRGSGALTYEQYF.